One sample yielded the 32 T cell receptor beta chains listed below, sequenced in a study of blood T cell repertoires in COVID-19. The data were produced by immunoSEQ multiplex PCR, yet TCRdb's version contains in-frame clones alone and is incomplete. The table has around 470,000 clones, 90% seen once. Sequenced: PBMCs or T cells enriched from blood (not recorded which). The receptors were sampled from a man between 18 and 35 years old who had recovered from COVID-19.

On this clone itself: Other DNA sequences in the sample encode the same CDR3. J is TRBJ2-1 and V is TRBV11-2; 11 positions agree with TRBD2. Trimming cost V 5 bases and J 7 bases; bases outside gene matches: 7. The CDR3 spans 15 residues. Germline CDR1 SGHAT, CDR2 FQNNGV. The DNA of the CDR3 is TGTGCCAGCAGCCGAACTAGCGGGGGACGAAATGAGCAGTTCTTC. It specifies CASSRTSGGRNEQFF.

The chain employs TRBV5-8 and TRBJ1-2, with 7 bases matching TRBD1. Germline V gives CDR1 SGHTS, CDR2 YDEGEE. This CDR3 has 16 amino acids. V lost 0 bases, J lost 0 bases, and 5 bases stayed unmatched. CDR3 amino acids: CASSLVGTEANYGYTF. CDR3 sequence (DNA): TGTGCCAGCAGCTTGGTAGGGACAGAAGCTAACTATGGCTACACCTTC.

This clone was seen only a few times. In DNA form, the CDR3 reads TGCGCCAGCAGTGACCCTCCCTCCTACGAGCAGTACTTC. Encoded protein: CASSDPPSYEQYF. The chain joins TRBV10-1 to TRBJ2-7; D not resolved. CDR3 length equals 13 residues. The V and J ends lost 3 bases and 0 bases respectively, with 6 bases between them. The germline V gene encodes CDR1 WNHNN and CDR2 SYGVQD (reference sequence).

This clone has only a few counts. The chain has TRBV28 and TRBJ1-1; D remains unclear. Trimming removed 4 bases from V and 0 bases from J, with 9 bases in between. In germline, CDR1 is MDHEN, CDR2 SYDVKM. The CDR3 has 14 residues. CDR3 sequence reads: CASSSPGLNTEAFF. The DNA for the CDR3 is TGTGCCAGCAGTTCGCCCGGGTTGAACACTGAAGCTTTCTTT.

Here the CDR3 DNA reads TGTGCCAGCAGTCGAGGGCAGAATGAGCAGTTCTTC. Encoded protein: CASSRGQNEQFF. This chain links TRBV7-9 with TRBJ2-1, with D possibly being TRBD2 (5 bases). V was cut by 6 bases and J by 7 bases, with 10 bases left in between. Germline V gene data show CDR1 as SEHNR and CDR2 as FQNEAQ (reference sequence). The CDR3 sequence is 12 residues long.

The rearrangement joins TRBV5-5 to TRBJ2-7; 8 positions match TRBD2. Germline values: CDR1 SGHKS, CDR2 YYEKEE (reference sequence). The V segment lost 4 bases and the J segment 5 bases; nucleotides outside the gene matches: 20. This CDR3 is 18 amino acids long. The chain's CDR3 is CASSPGDRHSGITNEQYF. In DNA form, the CDR3 reads TGTGCCAGCAGCCCAGGGGACCGGCATAGCGGGATAACGAACGAGCAGTACTTC.

The chain is built from TRBV6-5 and TRBJ1-2; tentative D call: TRBD1 (6 bases). V dropped 7 bases and J dropped 7 bases, with 16 bases sitting between them. The CDR3 contains 13 residues. CDR1 and CDR2 (germline): MNHEY, SVGAGI. The CDR3 protein is CASKTQGAGGYTF. Here the CDR3 DNA reads TGTGCCAGCAAGACACAGGGTGCCGGTGGCTACACCTTC.

This chain joins TRBV7-6 and TRBJ2-3, with a possible D match to TRBD2 (5 bases). The CDR3 consists of 13 residues. V was clipped by 7 bases and J by 4 bases, with 12 bases between them. Germline CDR1 SGHVS, CDR2 FNYEAQ. For the CDR3, the DNA is TGTGCCAGCAACTCCCCGGAGGCAGATACGCAGTATTTT. It yields the protein CASNSPEADTQYF. Variable domain in full (rest from reference TRBV7-6 and TRBJ2-3): GAGVSQSPRYKVTKRGQDVALRCDPISGHVSLYWYRQALGQGPEFLTYFNYEAQQDKSGLPNDRFSAERPEGSISTLTIQRTEQRDSAMYRCASNSPEADTQYFGPGTRLTVL.

The rearrangement uses TRBV2 and TRBJ2-3; D unclear. CDR1 and CDR2 from the germline V gene are SNHLY and FYNNEI. Trimming took 6 bases from V and 0 from J, leaving 7 bases between them. The CDR3 totals 13 residues. DNA of the CDR3: TGTGCCAGCAGGAGTCCTAGCACAGATACGCAGTATTTT. This translates into CASRSPSTDTQYF.

The chain links TRBV29-1 to TRBJ1-2; D uncertain. Between the trimmed V and J ends, which lost 1 base and 6 bases, there was a span of 9 bases. Germline V gene data show CDR1 as SQVTM and CDR2 as ANQGSEA. This CDR3 contains 12 residues. This CDR3 is CSVEGFGHGYTF. The CDR3 DNA sequence: TGCAGCGTTGAAGGTTTCGGTCATGGCTACACCTTC.

The CDR3 loop reads CASSITSGGYNEQFF. Written as DNA, the CDR3 is TGTGCCAGCAGCATCACTAGCGGTGGCTACAATGAGCAGTTCTTC. J is TRBJ2-1 and V is TRBV6-4; 8 nucleotides match TRBD2. J was trimmed by 3 bases and V by 6 bases; bases with no gene match: 7. The CDR3 length is 15 residues. Germline V gene lookup returns CDR1 MRHNA and CDR2 SNTAGT.

This chain joins TRBV27 and TRBJ1-2, with a possible D match to TRBD1 (6 bases). V was clipped by 5 bases and J by 4 bases, with 14 bases between them. CDR3 length: 14 amino acids. Germline assignment: CDR1 MNHEY and CDR2 SMNVEV (reference sequence). Here the CDR3 DNA reads TGTGCCAGCAGTAACATGGGCAGGGGCTATGGCTACACCTTC. Encoded protein: CASSNMGRGYGYTF.

This clone was seen once. This chain uses TRBV28 with TRBJ1-1, with no clear D. Trimming stripped 3 bases from V and 3 bases from J, with 11 bases between. This CDR3 contains 14 residues. Germline V lookup: CDR1 MDHEN, CDR2 SYDVKM. The CDR3 protein is CASSFRGRDTEAFF. The CDR3 DNA reads TGTGCCAGCAGTTTTCGGGGTAGGGACACTGAAGCTTTCTTT. The entire variable domain, with the rest obtained from reference TRBV28 and TRBJ1-1, is as follows: DVKVTQSSRYLVKRTGEKVFLECVQDMDHENMFWYRQDPGLGLRLIYFSYDVKMKEKGDIPEGYSVSREKKERFSLILESASTNQTSMYLCASSFRGRDTEAFFGQGTRLTVV.

This chain connects TRBV29-1 to TRBJ1-1, with D unclear. The CDR3 has 12 residues. The germline CDR1 and CDR2 sequences are SQVTM and ANQGSEA. Trimming removed 6 bases from V and 6 bases from J, with 14 bases in between. CDR3 protein: CSVEGRISEAFF. The DNA of the CDR3 is TGCAGCGTGGAGGGTCGGATCTCTGAAGCTTTCTTT.

The chain employs TRBV9 and TRBJ1-6, with 10 bases that match TRBD1. V shed 3 bases, J shed 7 bases, and the junction held 10 bases outside the gene matches. The CDR3 covers 17 residues. CDR1 is SGDLS and CDR2 is YYNGEE in the germline V gene. Here the CDR3 DNA reads TGTGCCAGCAGCGACCGGACAGGGGGAAGGGGGAATTCACCCCTCCACTTT. It translates to CASSDRTGGRGNSPLHF.

Only one count was recorded for this clone. The chain joins TRBV12-3 or TRBV12-4 to TRBJ1-6; weak D call: TRBD1 (5 bases). Trimming took off 6 bases at V and 7 bases at J, with 10 bases between the two ends. There are 13 residues in the CDR3. CDR3 sequence: CASSLEGNSPLHF. CDR3 DNA: TGTGCCAGCAGCCTGGAGGGGAATTCACCCCTCCACTTT.

The CDR3 sequence: CASSLEGRGLETQYF. DNA of the CDR3: TGTGCCAGCAGCTTAGAAGGCAGGGGGCTAGAGACCCAGTACTTC. The chain has TRBV11-2 and TRBJ2-5; 8 bases are shared with TRBD1. CDR1 SGHAT and CDR2 FQNNGV come from the germline V gene. The V and J ends lost 0 bases and 4 bases, in that order; junction bases with no gene match: 4. The CDR3 is 15 amino acids.

The chain combines TRBV19 with TRBJ1-6; no firm D call. Germline CDR1 is LNHDA and CDR2 is SQIVND (reference sequence). CDR3 length equals 15 residues. V was trimmed by 3 bases and J by 5 bases, leaving 11 bases between them. The CDR3 DNA is TGTGCCAGTAGTATTCTGGAGCCGGATAATTCACCCCTCCACTTT. Its protein is CASSILEPDNSPLHF.

The rearrangement links TRBV21-1 to TRBJ1-5; TRBD1 reflects the table's D call only, with no check against the DNA. TRBV21-1 is termed a pseudogene. This CDR3 region has 16 residues. DNA for the CDR3: TGTGCCAGCAGCCCTAGGGGACAGTTCAATAATCAGCCCCAGCATTTT. Amino acid sequence: CASSPRGQFNNQPQHF.

The chain uses TRBV11-2 and TRBJ2-2, with 9 nucleotides matching TRBD2. CDR3 length equals 15 residues. The V gene's germline CDR1 is SGHAT and CDR2 FQNNGV. V lost 9 bases, J lost 3 bases, and 8 bases stayed unmatched. This chain's CDR3 is CASRRLAGYTGELFF. DNA for the CDR3: TGTGCCAGTCGCCGGCTAGCGGGATACACCGGGGAGCTGTTTTTT.

This clone was seen ten or more times. This chain's CDR3 is CASSLSLAGAYNEQFF. For the CDR3, the DNA is TGCGCCAGCAGCTTGTCACTAGCGGGAGCCTACAATGAGCAGTTCTTC. The chain is built from TRBV5-1 and TRBJ2-1; 11 bases match TRBD2. Germline lookup yields CDR1 SGHRS and CDR2 YFSETQ. V lost 1 base and J lost 2; bases outside the gene matches: 2. CDR3 length equals 16 residues.

This chain connects TRBV28 to TRBJ2-1; 11 nucleotides agree with TRBD2. From germline, CDR1 is MDHEN and CDR2 SYDVKM. This CDR3 contains 16 residues. Trimming at V came to 3 bases and at J to 7 bases, leaving 8 bases not matched to a gene. The CDR3 region is CASSFGIWTSGNEQFF. The CDR3 DNA reads as TGTGCCAGCAGTTTTGGAATATGGACTAGCGGGAATGAGCAGTTCTTC.

This clone appeared once. V usage is TRBV7-8 and J usage is TRBJ2-7, with a weak D call TRBD1 (6 bases). V shed 5 bases and J shed 2 bases, with 13 bases lying between them. CDR1 and CDR2 (germline): SGHVS, FQNEAQ. CDR3 size: 14 residues. The CDR3 reads CASSPPDSPYEQYF. The CDR3 DNA reads TGTGCCAGCAGCCCGCCGGACAGTCCCTACGAGCAGTACTTC.

The V gene is TRBV7-9, the J gene TRBJ1-2; 7 bases match TRBD1. CDR3 length: 14 residues. V trimming: 3 bases; J trimming: 0 bases; junction bases outside the gene matches: 1. The germline CDR1 and CDR2 sequences are SEHNR and FQNEAQ (reference sequence). The CDR3 reads CASSLGQPNYGYTF. The CDR3 nucleotides read TGTGCCAGCAGCTTGGGACAGCCTAACTATGGCTACACCTTC. Together with reference TRBV7-9 and TRBJ1-2, the CDR3 gives the full variable domain: DTGVSQNPRHKITKRGQNVTFRCDPISEHNRLYWYRQTLGQGPEFLTYFQNEAQLEKSRLLSDRFSAERPKGSFSTLEIQRTEQGDSAMYLCASSLGQPNYGYTFGSGTRLTVV.

The chain links TRBV18 to TRBJ2-5; a possible D gene is TRBD2 (5 bases). The V gene's germline CDR1 is KGHSH and CDR2 LQKENI. CDR3 length: 14 residues. Trimming took off 3 bases at V and 4 bases at J, with 12 bases between the two ends. The CDR3 nucleotides read TGTGCCAGCTCACCCACACGAGGAGGAGAGACCCAGTACTTC. Its translation is CASSPTRGGETQYF.

This chain connects TRBV28 to TRBJ1-6, with 9 bases that match TRBD1. The germline V gene has CDR1 MDHEN and CDR2 SYDVKM. Germline trimming cut 6 bases from V and 0 bases from J; bases unmatched to any gene: 6. The CDR3 runs 17 residues. The CDR3 region is CASSRTGALSYNSPLHF. CDR3 in DNA: TGTGCCAGCAGCCGGACAGGGGCCCTCTCCTATAATTCACCCCTCCACTTT. The full variable domain, with the rest looked up from reference TRBV28 and TRBJ1-6, is DVKVTQSSRYLVKRTGEKVFLECVQDMDHENMFWYRQDPGLGLRLIYFSYDVKMKEKGDIPEGYSVSREKKERFSLILESASTNQTSMYLCASSRTGALSYNSPLHFGNGTRLTVT.

The V call is TRBV7-9, the J call TRBJ1-4; D gene ambiguous. V lost 1 base and J lost 5, with 8 bases in between. Per germline, CDR1 SEHNR and CDR2 FQNEAQ (reference sequence). This CDR3 has 14 residues. The CDR3 coding sequence is TGTGCCAGCAGCTTAGGTCGCGAAAATGAAAAACTGTTTTTT. Its protein product is CASSLGRENEKLFF.

V gene TRBV3-1 (or the pseudogene TRBV3-2) combines with J gene TRBJ1-4, with D possibly being TRBD1 (6 bases). V lost 1 base to trimming and J lost 7 bases, with 10 bases between them. Germline V gene lookup returns CDR1 LGHDT and CDR2 YNNKEL (reference sequence). The CDR3 is 14 residues long. The CDR3 nucleotides are TGTGCCAGCAGCCAAGGGACAGAAGCTGAAAAACTGTTTTTT. Translation: CASSQGTEAEKLFF.

V usage is TRBV5-8 and J usage is TRBJ1-4; TRBD1 aligns across 12 bases. Losses at the gene ends were 4 bases for V and 7 bases for J; bases not matched to a gene: 8. CDR1 and CDR2 (germline): SGHTS, YDEGEE. The CDR3 is 16 residues long. CDR3 in amino acids: CASSPTPGQGAEKLFF. The CDR3 coding sequence is TGTGCCAGCAGCCCCACACCGGGACAGGGGGCTGAAAAACTGTTTTTT.

This chain connects TRBV19 to TRBJ2-2, with TRBD2 matching 11 bases. V lost 4 bases to trimming and J lost 3 bases; unmatched junction nucleotides: 4. Per germline, CDR1 LNHDA and CDR2 SQIVND (reference sequence). The CDR3 is 16 amino acids. The DNA of the CDR3 is TGTGCCAGTAGTAAAACTAGCGGGAGCGACACCGGGGAGCTGTTTTTT. Translated: CASSKTSGSDTGELFF.

The chain uses TRBV11-2 and TRBJ1-6; 7 bases match TRBD1. Per the germline V gene, CDR1 is SGHAT and CDR2 is FQNNGV. CDR3 length: 16 residues. The trim removed 5 bases at V and 5 bases at J, leaving 9 bases unmatched. CDR3 coding DNA: TGTGCCAGCAGCCTTCTGGGGACAGTAGATAATTCACCCCTCCACTTT. It encodes CASSLLGTVDNSPLHF.

The chain employs TRBV29-1 and TRBJ1-6; TRBD1 agrees at 10 bases. V lost 4 bases and J lost 8; bases outside the gene matches: 8. Germline CDR1 is SQVTM and CDR2 is ANQGSEA. The CDR3 extends over 15 amino acids. The CDR3 DNA reads TGCAGCGTTGTACTGACAGGGGGCCGGGATTCACCCCTCCACTTT. Translated: CSVVLTGGRDSPLHF.